The entry below gives a single T cell receptor beta chain sequence along with its context. Its antigen remains unknown. The PCR used 60 Vbeta and 13 Jbeta primers. Repertoires were generated with immunoSEQ multiplex PCR, while TCRdb's copy carries only in-frame clones and drops some. The sample table includes about 52,000 clones. This sample was included in a study of cytomegalovirus exposure and HLA in healthy donors. In nominal health when sampled, donors likely had unrecorded immune exposures nonetheless. Study conclusions and caveats: Analysis performed later showed TCR beta chains linked to HLA being more clonally expanded than equally common others. The classifier, whose performance was assessed in both the original and validation cohorts, reportedly diagnosed cytomegalovirus status with high specificity and sensitivity. Within a later analysis, the majority of CMV-associated TCR beta chains appeared HLA-restricted.

Specimen: PBMCs. This sequence originates from a woman aged 55-69 years in good health and CMV-seropositive.

CDR3 DNA sequence: TGTGCCAGCAGCTTTTCCGGGGGGACAGGGGAATCTGGAAACACCATATATTTT. Translated, it gives CASSFSGGTGESGNTIYF. The chain combines TRBV11-3 with TRBJ1-3, with 10 bases lining up with TRBD1. Germline values: CDR1 SGHNT, CDR2 YENEEA. This CDR3 is 18 amino acids long. V was clipped by 3 bases and J by 1 base; unmatched bases: 9.